The clone carrying this T cell receptor (beta chain) was seen a few times. Germline values: CDR1 LGHNA, CDR2 YSLEER. J lost 5 bases, V lost 0 bases, and 8 bases had no gene match. The CDR3 has 17 residues. Authors of the study amplified TCR beta CDR3 regions from RNA transcripts. Initially, a first-round RT-PCR of the TCR CDR3 employed the HTBI primer set. TCRdb re-called the multiplex PCR reads through MiXCR, storing one row per CDR3 protein. The sample contains hundreds of thousands of distinct CDR3 sequences, about 14% of which appear only once. This record belongs to a study of T cells in Graves' hyperthyroidism and ophthalmopathy.

This chain links TRBV4-3 with TRBJ2-2; 8 bases agree with TRBD2. The receptor was derived from a woman aged 45-65 years with Graves' ophthalmopathy. Source material: blood. CDR3 protein: CASSQDGGGLRTGELFF. The CDR3 DNA sequence: TGCGCCAGCAGCCAAGACGGGGGGGGATTAAGAACCGGGGAGCTGTTTTTT.